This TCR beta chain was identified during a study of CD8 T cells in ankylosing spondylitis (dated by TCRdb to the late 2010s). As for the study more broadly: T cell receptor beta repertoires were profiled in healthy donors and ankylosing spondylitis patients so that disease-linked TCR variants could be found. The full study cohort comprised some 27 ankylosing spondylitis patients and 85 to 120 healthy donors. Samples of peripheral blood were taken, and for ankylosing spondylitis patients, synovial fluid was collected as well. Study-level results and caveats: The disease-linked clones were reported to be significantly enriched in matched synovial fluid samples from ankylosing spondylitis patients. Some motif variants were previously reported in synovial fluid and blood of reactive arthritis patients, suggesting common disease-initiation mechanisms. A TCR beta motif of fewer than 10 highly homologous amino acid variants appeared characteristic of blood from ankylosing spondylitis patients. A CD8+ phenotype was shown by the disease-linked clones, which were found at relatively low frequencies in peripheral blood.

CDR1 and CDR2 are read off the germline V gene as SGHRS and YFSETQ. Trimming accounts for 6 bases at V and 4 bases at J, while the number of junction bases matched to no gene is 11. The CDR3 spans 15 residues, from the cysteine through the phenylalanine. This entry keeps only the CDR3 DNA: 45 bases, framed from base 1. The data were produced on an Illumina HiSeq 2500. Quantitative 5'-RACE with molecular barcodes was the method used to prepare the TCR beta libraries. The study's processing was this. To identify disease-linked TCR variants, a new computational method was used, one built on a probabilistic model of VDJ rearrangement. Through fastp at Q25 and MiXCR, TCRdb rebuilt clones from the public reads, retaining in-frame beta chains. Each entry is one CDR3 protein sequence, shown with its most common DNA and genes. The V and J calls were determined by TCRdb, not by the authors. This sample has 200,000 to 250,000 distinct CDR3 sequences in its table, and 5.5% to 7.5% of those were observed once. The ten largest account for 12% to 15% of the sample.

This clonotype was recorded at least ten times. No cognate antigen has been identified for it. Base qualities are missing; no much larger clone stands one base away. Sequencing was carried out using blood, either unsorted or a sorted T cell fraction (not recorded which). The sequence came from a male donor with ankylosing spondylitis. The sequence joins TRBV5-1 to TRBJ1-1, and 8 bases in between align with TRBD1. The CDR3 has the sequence CASTSAGGHITEAFF. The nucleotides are TGCGCCAGCACCTCGGCAGGGGGCCATATCACTGAAGCTTTCTTT.